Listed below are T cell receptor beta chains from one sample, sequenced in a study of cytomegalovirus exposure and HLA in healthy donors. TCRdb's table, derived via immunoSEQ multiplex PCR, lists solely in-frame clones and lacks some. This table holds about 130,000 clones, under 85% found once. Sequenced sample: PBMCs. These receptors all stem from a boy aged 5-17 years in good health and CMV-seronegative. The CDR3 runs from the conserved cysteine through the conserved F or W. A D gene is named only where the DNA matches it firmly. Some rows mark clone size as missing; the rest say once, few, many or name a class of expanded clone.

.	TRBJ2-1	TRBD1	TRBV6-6	TGTGCCAGCAGGGGGCGGACAGGGGTCGGTGAGCAGTTCTTC	CASRGRTGVGEQFF
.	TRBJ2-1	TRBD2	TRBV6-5	TGTGCCAGCAGTAACTCAGGACTAGCGGGAGTCTATGAGCAGTTCTTC	CASSNSGLAGVYEQFF
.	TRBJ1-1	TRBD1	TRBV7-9	TGTGCCAGCAGCTTAGCTCTAGGACAGGGTGACACTGAAGCTTTCTTT	CASSLALGQGDTEAFF
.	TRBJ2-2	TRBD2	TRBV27	TGTGCCAGCAGCCTAGGGACTAGCGGGAGTTGGGGGGAGCTGTTTTTT	CASSLGTSGSWGELFF
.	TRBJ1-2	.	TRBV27	TGTGCCAGCAGTTCGCGGTGGGGGGGCGCTGACTATGGCTACACCTTC	CASSSRWGGADYGYTF
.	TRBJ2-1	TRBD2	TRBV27	TGTGCCAGCAGTCCGACTAGCGGGGGTTTTAATGAGCAGTTCTTC	CASSPTSGGFNEQFF
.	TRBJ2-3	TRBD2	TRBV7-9	TGTGCCAGCAGCCCGAGACTAGCGGGAGGTATCCGTGGCACAGATACGCAGTATTTT	CASSPRLAGGIRGTDTQYF
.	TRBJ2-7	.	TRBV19	TGTGCCAGTAGTAGGAGCGGGCCCTCCTACGAGCAGTACTTC	CASSRSGPSYEQYF
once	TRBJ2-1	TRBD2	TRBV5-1	TGCGCCAGCAGCTTAGCGGGAGAGTCCTACAATGAGCAGTTCTTC	CASSLAGESYNEQFF
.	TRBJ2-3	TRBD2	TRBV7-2	TGTGCCAGCAGCTTAGTAAGCGAGCGGGGGTGGGGCACAGATACGCAGTATTTT	CASSLVSERGWGTDTQYF
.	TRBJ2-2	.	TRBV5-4	TGTGCCAGCAGCTTGGCATGGAGGGGCGGGGAGCTGTTTTTT	CASSLAWRGGELFF
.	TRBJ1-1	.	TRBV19	TGTGCCAGTATGTTAGGGACTTGGCGGCGTGGTGAAGCTTTCTTT	CASMLGTWRRGEAFF
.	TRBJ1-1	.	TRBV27	TGTGCCAGCAGCCAGGGGCCCCCTCGCGAAGCTTTCTTT	CASSQGPPREAFF
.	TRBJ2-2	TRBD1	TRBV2	TGTGCCAGCAGTGAAGGGCAGGGGGTCGGCGGGGAGCTGTTTTTT	CASSEGQGVGGELFF
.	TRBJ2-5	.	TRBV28	TGTGCCAGCAGTTTATCAGGGTCAGAGACCCAGTACTTC	CASSLSGSETQYF
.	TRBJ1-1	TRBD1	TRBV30	TGTGCCTGGAGGGAGAAAATCTGGACAGGGAGGCGCACTGAAGCTTTCTTT	CAWREKIWTGRRTEAFF
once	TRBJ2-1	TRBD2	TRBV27	TGTGCCAGCAGTTTAGGGACTAGCGGGGGAGCCTACAATGAGCAGTTCTTC	CASSLGTSGGAYNEQFF
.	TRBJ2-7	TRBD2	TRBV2	TGTGCCAGTACTAGCGAAACCTACGAGCAGTACTTC	CASTSETYEQYF
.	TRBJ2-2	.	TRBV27	TGTGCCAGCAGTTCTCAGGGATCGGACACCGGGGAGCTGTTTTTT	CASSSQGSDTGELFF
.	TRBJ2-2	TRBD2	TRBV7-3	TGTGCCAGCAGCTTTTCCGGGACTAGCGGGACCGGGGAGCTGTTTTTT	CASSFSGTSGTGELFF
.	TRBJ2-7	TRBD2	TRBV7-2	TGTGCCAGCAGCTTAGGGCTAGCGGGAGTTGGTGAGCAGTACTTC	CASSLGLAGVGEQYF
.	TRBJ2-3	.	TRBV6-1	TGTGCCAGCAGTGAAGCGATGAATCCCGGGAGTTACGATACGCAGTATTTT	CASSEAMNPGSYDTQYF
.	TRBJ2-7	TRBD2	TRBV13	TGTGCCAGCAGCTTCCGCGGGAGCCCCTACGAGCAGTACTTC	CASSFRGSPYEQYF
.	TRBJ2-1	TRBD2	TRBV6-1	TGTGCCAGCAGATCCGGGACTAGAGGCGGCGATGAGCAGTTCTTC	CASRSGTRGGDEQFF
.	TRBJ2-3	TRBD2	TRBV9	TGTGCCAGCAGCTCAGGGACTAGCGGGTGGAACACAGATACGCAGTATTTT	CASSSGTSGWNTDTQYF
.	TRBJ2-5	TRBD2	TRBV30	TGTGCCTGGAGTGTACGGAGGACTAGCGGGTCGTGGGGAGAGACCCAGTACTTC	CAWSVRRTSGSWGETQYF
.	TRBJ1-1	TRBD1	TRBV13	TGTGCCAGCAGCTTCTCGAAACAGGGGACCTTGAACACTGAAGCTTTCTTT	CASSFSKQGTLNTEAFF
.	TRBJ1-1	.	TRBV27	TGTGCCACCCCCCAGCGGGGAGGGGGCACTGAAGCTTTCTTT	CATPQRGGGTEAFF
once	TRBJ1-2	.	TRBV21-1	TGTGCCAGCAGCGACAGGGGGTTTGGCTACACCTTC	CASSDRGFGYTF
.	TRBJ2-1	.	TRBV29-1	TGCAGCGTTGCCGGTTACAATGAGCAGTTCTTC	CSVAGYNEQFF
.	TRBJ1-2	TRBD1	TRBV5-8	TGTGCCAGCAGCGGCGGACAGGGGTACGGCTACACCTTC	CASSGGQGYGYTF
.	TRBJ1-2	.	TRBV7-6	TGTGCCAGCAGCTTAGCGACGAGCGATGGCTACACCTTC	CASSLATSDGYTF
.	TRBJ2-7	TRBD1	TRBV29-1	TGCAGCGTGGATCGGACAGGGGCTGGAGTGGGCCAGTACTTC	CSVDRTGAGVGQYF
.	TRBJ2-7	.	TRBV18	TGTGCCAGCTCACAGACAGATTCCCAGGTGGTGCAGTACTTC	CASSQTDSQVVQYF
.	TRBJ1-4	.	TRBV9	TGTGCCAGCAGCTCATCAGCAACTAATGAAAAACTGTTTTTT	CASSSSATNEKLFF
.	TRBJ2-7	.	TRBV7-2	TGTGCCAGCAGCTTAAGGGGGTCCGGGCCTAGCGGCCCCTCCTACGAGCAGTACTTC	CASSLRGSGPSGPSYEQYF
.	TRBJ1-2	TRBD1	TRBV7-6	TGTGCCAGCAGCCCTGGGGACAGGTGGAACTATGGCTACACCTTC	CASSPGDRWNYGYTF
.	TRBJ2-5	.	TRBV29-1	TGCAGCGTTGGGCACAGGATGCAAGAGACCCAGTACTTC	CSVGHRMQETQYF
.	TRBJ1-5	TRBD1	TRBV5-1	TGCGCCAGCAGACTAACTACAGGGGGTAATCAGCCCCAGCATTTT	CASRLTTGGNQPQHF
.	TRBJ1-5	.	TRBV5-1	TGCGCCAGCAGCCCCCGGGTGTCTAGCAATCAGCCCCAGCATTTT	CASSPRVSSNQPQHF
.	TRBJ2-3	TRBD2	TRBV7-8	TGTGCCGGATCGAGGCGGGAGGGTGGTACGCAGTATTTT	CAGSRREGGTQYF
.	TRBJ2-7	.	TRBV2	TGTGCCAGCAGTGACCAGGGTTCCGAGCAGTACTTC	CASSDQGSEQYF
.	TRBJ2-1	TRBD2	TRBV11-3	TGTGCCAGCAGCTTCGGCGGGAGTGGCCACAATGAGCAGTTCTTC	CASSFGGSGHNEQFF
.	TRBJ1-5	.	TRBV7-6	TGTGCCAGCAGCTTGAAGTCTTCAGGGGGCAATCAGCCCCAGCATTTT	CASSLKSSGGNQPQHF
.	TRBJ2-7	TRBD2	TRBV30	TGTGCCTGGAGCTTACTAGCGGGATTTGACGAGCAGTACTTC	CAWSLLAGFDEQYF
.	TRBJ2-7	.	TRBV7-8	TGTGCCAGCAGCGCAGTCCCATCAGGCTACGAGCAGTACTTC	CASSAVPSGYEQYF
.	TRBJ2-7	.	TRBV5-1	TGCGCCAGCAGCTTGGTACGCGGGGAATACGAGCAGTACTTC	CASSLVRGEYEQYF
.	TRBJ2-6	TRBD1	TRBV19	TGTGCCAGTAACTTCCGGCCGGGACAGGGTATCTCTGGGGCCAACGTCCTGACTTTC	CASNFRPGQGISGANVLTF
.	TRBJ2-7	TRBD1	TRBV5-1	TGCGCCAGCAGCTTGCGGCAGGGGGCCTACGAGCAGTACTTC	CASSLRQGAYEQYF
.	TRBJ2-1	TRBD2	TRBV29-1	TGCAGCGTTGGGGTAACTAGCGGGTACAATGAGCAGTTCTTC	CSVGVTSGYNEQFF
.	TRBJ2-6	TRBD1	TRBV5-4	TGTGCCAGCAGCCCCTGGACAGGTAGAAGCTCTGGGGCCAACGTCCTGACTTTC	CASSPWTGRSSGANVLTF
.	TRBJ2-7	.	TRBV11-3	TGTGCCAGCAGCTTGGACAGTAGTTCCTACGAGCAGTACTTC	CASSLDSSSYEQYF
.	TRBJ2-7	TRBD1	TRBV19	TGTGCCAGTAGTGTTACCGGGACAGTCGGGTACGAGCAGTACTTC	CASSVTGTVGYEQYF